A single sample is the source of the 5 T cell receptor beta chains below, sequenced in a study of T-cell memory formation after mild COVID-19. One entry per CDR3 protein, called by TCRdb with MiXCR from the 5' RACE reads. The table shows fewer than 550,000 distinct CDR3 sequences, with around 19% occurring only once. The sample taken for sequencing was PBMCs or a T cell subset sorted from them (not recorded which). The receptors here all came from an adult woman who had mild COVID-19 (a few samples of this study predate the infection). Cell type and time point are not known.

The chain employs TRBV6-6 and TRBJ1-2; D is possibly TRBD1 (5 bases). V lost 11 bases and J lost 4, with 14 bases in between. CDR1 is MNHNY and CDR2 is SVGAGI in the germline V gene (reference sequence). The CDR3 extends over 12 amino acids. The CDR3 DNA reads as TGTGCCGTGGGGCGCACCGGCTATGGCTACACCTTC. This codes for CAVGRTGYGYTF.

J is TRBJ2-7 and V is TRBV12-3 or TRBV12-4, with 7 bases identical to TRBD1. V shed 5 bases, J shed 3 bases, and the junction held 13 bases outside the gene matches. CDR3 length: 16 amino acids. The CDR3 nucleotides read TGTGCCAGCAGTGAGACAGGGCCGGTCCTAGGCTACGAGCAGTACTTC. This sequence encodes CASSETGPVLGYEQYF.

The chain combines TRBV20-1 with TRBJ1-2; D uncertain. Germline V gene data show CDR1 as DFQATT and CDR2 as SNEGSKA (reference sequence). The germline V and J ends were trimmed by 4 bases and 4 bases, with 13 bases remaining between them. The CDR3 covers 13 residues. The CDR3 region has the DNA TGCAGTGCTACCCCTGAGGGCAGCTATGGCTACACCTTC. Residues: CSATPEGSYGYTF.

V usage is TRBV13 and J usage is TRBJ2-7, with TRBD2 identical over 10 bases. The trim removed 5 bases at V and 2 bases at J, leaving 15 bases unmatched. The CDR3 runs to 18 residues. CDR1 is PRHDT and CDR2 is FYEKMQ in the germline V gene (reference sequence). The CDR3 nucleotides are TGTGCCAGCAGCCCGGAGGCTAGCGGGAGCGTTTCGACCTACGAGCAGTACTTC. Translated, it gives CASSPEASGSVSTYEQYF.

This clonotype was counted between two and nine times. The CDR3 loop reads CSARDRGLAGGTYNEQFF. The DNA of the CDR3 is TGCAGTGCTAGAGATCGTGGACTAGCGGGAGGAACCTACAATGAGCAGTTCTTC. The rearrangement uses TRBV20-1 and TRBJ2-1; 14 bases agree with TRBD2. This CDR3 is 18 amino acids long. V lost 0 bases, J lost 2 bases, and 6 bases stayed unmatched. Germline V gene lookup returns CDR1 DFQATT and CDR2 SNEGSKA (reference sequence).